This T cell receptor (beta chain) was recovered during a study of breast tumors, draining lymph nodes, adjacent tissues. This clonotype came up many times. The antigen remains undetermined. CDR3 size: 15 residues. V lost 0 bases and J 4 bases, leaving 7 bases between the germline ends. Germline loops: CDR1 SGHVS, CDR2 FQNEAQ. Study findings and constraints: Data only fit, rather than demonstrated, lymph node origin of most tumor T cells. Tumor and nontumor repertoires were significantly more similar in luminal-like than in basal-like breast cancer. Tumor TCR diversity was below lymph nodes but above nontumor tissue. The data were judged consistent with most tumor T cells coming from lymph node and expanding in tumor.

TCRdb called the multiplex PCR reads again in MiXCR, with one record for every CDR3 protein. The data contain 200,000 or so distinct CDR3 sequences, around 33% of them singletons. The lymph nodes were axillary draining lymph nodes from breast cancer patients. The sequence was collected from a female donor with breast cancer. Some clones in this sample may be carry-over from other donors' samples. The V call is TRBV7-8, the J call TRBJ1-6, with a possible D match to TRBD1 (6 bases). Specimen: axillary lymph node tissue. This CDR3 reads CASSLAGQYNSPLHF. CDR3 DNA sequence: TGTGCCAGCAGCTTAGCGGGACAATATAATTCACCCCTCCACTTT. Full variable domain (outside the CDR3, taken from reference TRBV7-8 and TRBJ1-6): GAGVSQSPRYKVAKRGQDVALRCDPISGHVSLFWYQQALGQGPEFLTYFQNEAQLDKSGLPSDRFFAERPEGSVSTLKIQRTQQEDSAVYLCASSLAGQYNSPLHFGNGTRLTVT.